Listed here is a single T cell receptor beta chain. This record comes from a study of shared clonotypes between healthy human individuals. Produced via immunoSEQ multiplex PCR; TCRdb's table is partial and in-frame only. The table includes about 2.4 million clones, just over 90% detected once. From germline, CDR1 is MNHNS and CDR2 SASEGT. The CDR3 is 16 residues long. Trimming removed 3 bases from V and 0 bases from J, with 12 bases in between. The rearrangement uses TRBV6-1 and TRBJ1-3; D gene unclear. Sequencing was carried out using naive CD4+ T cells sorted from blood. Subset indicated: CD45RA+ positively selected. The sequence derives from a man aged 18-30 years in good health. In nucleotides, the CDR3 is TGTGCCAGCAGTGACCGGGCCCAGAGCTCTGGAAACACCATATATTTT. It translates to CASSDRAQSSGNTIYF.